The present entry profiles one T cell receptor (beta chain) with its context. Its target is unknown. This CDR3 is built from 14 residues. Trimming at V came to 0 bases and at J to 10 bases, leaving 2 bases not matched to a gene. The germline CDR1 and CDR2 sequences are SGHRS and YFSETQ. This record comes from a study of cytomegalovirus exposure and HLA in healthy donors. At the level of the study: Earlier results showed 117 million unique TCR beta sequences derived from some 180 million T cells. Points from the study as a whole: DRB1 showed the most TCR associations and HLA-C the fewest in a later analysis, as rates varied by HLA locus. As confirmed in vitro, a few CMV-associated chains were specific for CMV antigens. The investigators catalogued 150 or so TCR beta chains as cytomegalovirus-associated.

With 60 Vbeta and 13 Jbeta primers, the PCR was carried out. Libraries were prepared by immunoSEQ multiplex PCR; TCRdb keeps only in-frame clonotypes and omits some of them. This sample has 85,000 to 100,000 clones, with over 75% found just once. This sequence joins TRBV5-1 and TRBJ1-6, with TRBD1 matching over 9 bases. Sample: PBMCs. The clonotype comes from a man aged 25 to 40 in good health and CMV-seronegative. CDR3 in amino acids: CASSLGDRGSPLHF. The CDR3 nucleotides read TGCGCCAGCAGCTTGGGAGACAGGGGGTCACCCCTCCACTTT.